This record covers a single T cell receptor (beta chain). Its antigen is still unknown. Base-call qualities are not available, and no considerably larger clone is one nucleotide away. A distance of 17 bases separates the germline ends of V and J, which lose 4 bases and 4 bases respectively. CDR1 is given as SGHRS and CDR2 as YFSETQ, both from the germline V gene. Including the terminal cysteine and phenylalanine, the CDR3 comprises 15 residues. This entry keeps only the CDR3 DNA: 45 bases, framed from base 1. Receptors were amplified or captured by 5' RACE. TCRdb names Illumina HiSeq 2500 as the instrument used. The second PCR ran for roughly 7 to 11 cycles and used a J-beta primer mix along with a sample-barcoded 5' primer. Each TCR beta cDNA molecule received a unique molecular identifier from a template-switch 5' adaptor carrying 12 random nucleotides. Each sample yielded at least 3 million CDR3-containing paired-end reads. The Mint cDNA synthesis kit, primed by a TRBC-specific oligonucleotide, was used to synthesize first-strand cDNA from all RNA. All cDNA was treated with uracil-DNA glycosylase and then went through a first 18-cycle PCR with the universal primers M1SS and BC2_uni_R. The authors' analysis ran thus. Normalization of each sample was performed by random selection of 1 million high-quality reads, each carrying a distinct molecular identifier. Instead of being binned into consensus sequences, reads that shared molecular identifiers were thrown out. MiTCR, set to a Q25 quality threshold and the strictest error-elimination algorithm, was used for CDR3 identification, clonotype clustering and error correction. Lower-bound total TCR beta diversity was estimated with a nonparametric unseen species model using Euler transformation. Using fastp at Q25 and MiXCR, TCRdb reprocessed the public reads and kept productive beta chains. Each CDR3 protein gets just one entry, which takes the most common genes and DNA from the rows behind it. These V and J calls derive from TCRdb rather than the authors' analysis. The sample table records over 1,300,000 distinct CDR3 sequences; approximately 59% of these occur just once. The top ten clones comprise about 6.7% of the sample.

This record comes from a study of blood T cells in healthy people across ages (dated by TCRdb to between 2015 and 2016). Regarding the complete study: Template switching captured roughly one uniquely barcoded TCR beta cDNA molecule per two T cells in model experiments. The donors were split into four age groups: young (average 16 years), middle-aged (39), aged (about 62) and long-lived (roughly 86). To avoid experimental bias, donors of different ages were distributed randomly across sequencing lanes. Using the same blood draw, the study looked at two additional independent replicas of 1 million unique cDNA reads for two donors, one aged 18 to 30 and the other aged 80 or older. To track age-related changes in TCR beta repertoire diversity, the study relied on deep sequencing normalized with unique cDNA molecular identifiers.

Systemically healthy Caucasian individuals from Russia, 39 in total and aged 6 to 90 years, were included as donors. Each donor gave 8 to 10 milliliters of peripheral blood, collected into EDTA-treated Vacutainer tubes. Ficoll-Paque density-gradient centrifugation was used to isolate PBMCs, with at least 6 million obtained per sample. Total RNA, at least 5.5 micrograms per sample, was extracted from PBMCs with Trizol reagent. Naive CD45RAhigh/CD27high T cell percentages were measured by flow cytometry on a PBMC aliquot from every donor. General findings and caveats noted by the study authors: Total diversity estimates from one million sequenced T cells were considered lower bounds and underestimates. Compared with the aged group, more naive CD4+ T cells, fewer expanded clones and increased TCR diversity were shown by the long-lived group, suggesting age selection. Because the CMV infection status of the donors was unknown, age-related changes in expanded clonotypes may potentially have been confounded. Conclusive comparison of naive and antigen-experienced compartments was prevented by the profiling of bulk unsorted PBMCs. The percentage of naive T cells measured by flow cytometry correlated strongly with observed TCR beta diversity. Observed TCR beta diversity per million T cells fell roughly linearly with age, and a significant reduction was already apparent by age around 40.

Sequencing was performed on blood. The rearrangement joined TRBV5-1 to TRBJ1-1, with no confidently assigned D gene. The clonotype was recovered from a man between 18 and 35 years old in good health. The bases read TGCGCCAGCAGCGGAGTAGGAGATAGGTTCACTGAAGCTTTCTTT. This yields the protein CASSGVGDRFTEAFF.